This T cell receptor beta chain is drawn from a study of T cells in Graves' hyperthyroidism and ophthalmopathy. Overall study findings and caveats: Researchers found most expanded thyroid clonotypes above 0.001 in blood as well. Ophthalmopathy cases were set apart from stable hyperthyroidism by a 13 V-J model. For ophthalmopathy, model prediction preceded onset by a median 6.5 months.

What was amplified from RNA transcripts were TCR beta CDR3 regions. First-round RT-PCR targeting the TCR CDR3 was performed with the HTBI primer set. TCRdb re-called the multiplex PCR reads through MiXCR, storing one row per CDR3 protein. The table has about 210,000 distinct CDR3 sequences, over 15% seen once; the top ten hold around 52%. This clonotype was counted at least ten times. Its matching antigen is unknown. The authors obtained PBMCs from around 10 ml of fresh peripheral blood. The specimen sequenced was blood. The clonotype was recovered from a man aged 45 to 65 with Graves' hyperthyroidism.

CDR3 amino acids: CATSDLSASSYNEQFF. The CDR3 region has the DNA TGTGCCACCAGTGATTTGAGCGCAAGCTCCTACAATGAGCAGTTCTTC. V usage is TRBV24-1 and J usage is TRBJ2-1, with D unresolved. The CDR3 length is 16 residues. Per germline, CDR1 KGHDR and CDR2 SFDVKD. Trimming took 0 bases from V and 0 from J, leaving 8 bases between them.